This T cell receptor beta chain was recorded in a study of OX40 agonist ivuxolimab in advanced cancers. Turning to the study itself: The study treated patients with ivuxolimab, an agonistic anti-OX40 (CD134) antibody.

The CDR3 runs to 15 residues. Germline CDR1 and CDR2: SGDLS and YYNGEE. Trimming shortened V by 4 bases and J by 4 bases, and 17 bases separated the two germline ends. Using immunoSEQ multiplex PCR, the repertoire was profiled, and TCRdb retains in-frame clones only, with some absent. The table lists some 95,000 clones, 90% to 95% of them singletons. Of note for this clone: Antigen unknown.

The study, taken as a whole, reports: Expanded clones were, on average, more numerous in CD8+ T cells than in CD4+. Also showing low normalized T-cell clonal expansion were some of the nonresponders. Clones of CD4+ and CD8+ blood T cells grew by week 6 at doses of 0.1 to 3.0 mg/kg.

The chain couples TRBV9 to TRBJ2-5; the D gene is possibly TRBD2 (6 bases). The sequencing used CD4+ or CD8+ T cells sorted from blood, collected in a trial of the OX40 agonist ivuxolimab. The TCR sequence derives from an adult with an advanced solid tumor such as melanoma, head and neck, liver or kidney cancer. CDR3 sequence (DNA): TGTGCCAGCAGCTCGGAGGGCCAGTCGGGAGAGACCCAGTACTTC. Amino acid sequence: CASSSEGQSGETQYF.